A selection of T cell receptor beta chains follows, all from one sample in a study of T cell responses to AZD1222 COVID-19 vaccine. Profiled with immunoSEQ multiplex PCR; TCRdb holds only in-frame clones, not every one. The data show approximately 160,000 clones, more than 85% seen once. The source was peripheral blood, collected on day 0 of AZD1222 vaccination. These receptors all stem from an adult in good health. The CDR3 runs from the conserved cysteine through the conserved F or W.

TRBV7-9,CASSWTGAVAEAFF
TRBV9,CASSVEEGAGNIQYF
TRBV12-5,CASGLVLGGVGNTIYF
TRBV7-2,CASSLVGQVNTEAFF
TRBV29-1,CSVEAQRRETQYF
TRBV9,CASSHRGLGGELFF
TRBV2,CASSEAYEQYF
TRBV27,CASSSTSDRGNSPLHF
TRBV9,CASSVDGQGINIQYF
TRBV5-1,CASSLASGASSGNTIYF
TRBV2,CASNQAVSGNTIYF
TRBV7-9,CASSLLLTIHGYTF
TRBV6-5,CASSGTGASNQPQHF
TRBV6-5,CASIGGLATGELFF
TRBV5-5,CASSPTGDSYNEQFF
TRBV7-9,CASSFDPSRAFF
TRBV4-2,CASSQEGMQYGANVLTF
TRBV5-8,CASSTREAGDEKLFF
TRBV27,CASSLWRGNTGELFF
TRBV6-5,CASSYSGIGGNTIYF
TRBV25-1,CASSDWGLGAYEQYF
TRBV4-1,CASSHSDRGRGGYTF
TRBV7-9,CASRTTDRGGSGTEAFF
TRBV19,CASSIDGVNYGYTF
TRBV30,CAWIPQVNYGYTF
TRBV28,CASSLGGTYEQYF
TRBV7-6,CASSLIRPEVNTEAFF
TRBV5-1,CASSPGGTPRTEKLFF
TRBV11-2,CASSLQGFYNEQFF
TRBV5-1,CASSLANQGETEAFF
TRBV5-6,CASSFQGLGDTDTQYF
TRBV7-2,CASSTRDRVVHEQYF
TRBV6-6,CASRPSGGNSYEQYF
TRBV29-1,CSVEDLRGHGYTF
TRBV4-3,CASSQVPGGPYEQYF
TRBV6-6,CASSRDRGPSSYNSPLHF
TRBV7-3,CASSITGERNTEAFF
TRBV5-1,CASSSGTSYEQYF
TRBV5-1,CASSNPGGYGYTF
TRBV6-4,CASSDSELASNEQFF
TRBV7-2,CASRSGGTNSPLHF
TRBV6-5,CASSLNEKLFF
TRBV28,CASSQTGGVDEKLFF
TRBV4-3,CASSQVLGGSQETQYF
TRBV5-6,CASSLAGVGGYGYTF
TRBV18,CASSPRALDGNTIYF
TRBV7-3,CASSWQQGDGYTF
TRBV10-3,CAISESRAGETQYF
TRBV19,CASPIWQTTYEQYF
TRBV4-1,CASSQDRTGGTGELFF
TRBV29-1,CSVFTQVSEQYF
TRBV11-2,CASSAQPGETQYF
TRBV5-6,CASSWGGSTDTQYF
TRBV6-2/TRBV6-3,CASSYGRANYGYTF
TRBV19,CASTPSGASTRSEQYF
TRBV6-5,CASSGGGGNQPQHF
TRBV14,CASSQVGGGGTEAFF